One sample yielded the 18 T cell receptor beta chains listed below, sequenced in a study of control samples from healthy donors and cancer patients (TCRdb year 2020). The library came from the immunoSEQ multiplex PCR assay. TCRdb took this table from immuneACCESS and kept in-frame rearrangements with V and J called. Such tables lack part of the clones; where checked against another copy, unresolved V genes explain under half of the gap, and the rest is unexplained. The sample table records about 150,000 clones; 93% of these occur just once. Around 2.4% of the sample lies in the top ten. The source material was blood. The source of these receptors is a man between 45 and 60 years old in good health.

The rearrangement joins TRBV7-8 to TRBJ2-6, with TRBD2 identical over 11 bases. CDR3 length: 18 residues. The germline V gene has CDR1 SGHVS and CDR2 FQNEAQ. J lost 3 bases, V lost 2 bases, and 6 bases had no gene match. CDR3 sequence: CASSLTSGRVFGANVLTF. In nucleotides, the CDR3 is TGTGCCAGCAGCTTAACTAGCGGGAGAGTATTTGGGGCCAACGTCCTGACTTTC.

The chain employs TRBV5-1 and TRBJ2-4; TRBD1 is a possible D gene (7 bases). Germline CDR1 is SGHRS and CDR2 is YFSETQ. The V gene lost 0 bases and the J gene lost 3 bases, with 13 bases spanning the gap. This CDR3 has 16 amino acids. CDR3 nucleotides: TGCGCCAGCAGCTTGGAAGCAGGGGGAGGCAAAAACATTCAGTACTTC. Translation: CASSLEAGGGKNIQYF.

This clone was seen just once. Here the CDR3 reads CASSAPTGNPNTEAFF. DNA for the CDR3: TGTGCCAGCAGCGCACCTACGGGGAACCCGAACACTGAAGCTTTCTTT. The V gene is TRBV7-2, the J gene TRBJ1-1; no clear D gene. The CDR3 has 16 residues. Germline CDR1 SGHTA, CDR2 FQGNSA. Trimming removed 5 bases at V and 1 base at J, with 17 bases between.

The CDR3 coding sequence is TGTGCCAGCAGAACCGGGACTAGCGGTACTAGCACAGATACGCAGTATTTT. Its translation: CASRTGTSGTSTDTQYF. This sequence joins TRBV28 and TRBJ2-3; 11 nucleotides align to TRBD2. CDR1 is MDHEN and CDR2 is SYDVKM in the germline V gene. This CDR3 comprises 17 residues. V trimming: 6 bases; J trimming: 0 bases; junction bases outside the gene matches: 8.

This chain uses TRBV15 with TRBJ1-5; possibly TRBD1 for D (5 bases). Germline V gene sequence: CDR1 LNHNV, CDR2 YYDKDF (reference sequence). Trimming removed 6 bases at V and 5 bases at J, with 8 bases between. The CDR3 contains 12 residues. The CDR3 region is CATSRGDQPQHF. CDR3 DNA: TGTGCCACCAGTAGGGGTGATCAGCCCCAGCATTTT. Full variable domain (outside the CDR3, taken from reference TRBV15 and TRBJ1-5): DAMVIQNPRYQVTQFGKPVTLSCSQTLNHNVMYWYQQKSSQAPKLLFHYYDKDFNNEADTPDNFQSRRPNTSFCFLDIRSPGLGDTAMYLCATSRGDQPQHFGDGTRLSIL.

This chain joins TRBV2 and TRBJ2-7, with TRBD2 identical over 10 bases. The V and J ends lost 9 bases and 2 bases, in that order; junction bases with no gene match: 4. Germline V gene lookup returns CDR1 SNHLY and CDR2 FYNNEI. The CDR3 is 13 amino acids. This chain's CDR3 is CARRTSGTYEQYF. CDR3 nucleotide sequence: TGTGCCAGAAGGACTAGCGGAACCTACGAGCAGTACTTC.

This sequence joins TRBV9 and TRBJ1-3; 7 bases are a match to TRBD1. With V trimmed by 3 bases and J by 5 bases, 5 bases remained unmatched. The CDR3 is 14 residues long. Looked up from germline, CDR1 is SGDLS and CDR2 is YYNGEE. The CDR3 loop is CASSGQGGRNTIYF. As DNA, the CDR3 is TGTGCCAGCAGCGGACAGGGTGGGAGAAACACCATATATTTT.

This chain joins TRBV5-1 and TRBJ2-5; 8 nucleotides match TRBD2. The junction had 13 bases not matched to a gene; V was cut back by 5 bases and J by 1 base. The CDR3 consists of 17 residues. From germline, CDR1 is SGHRS and CDR2 YFSETQ. CDR3 residues: CASRPQSAGESQETQYF. The CDR3 bases are TGCGCCAGCAGACCCCAATCAGCGGGAGAAAGCCAAGAGACCCAGTACTTC.

The chain joins TRBV28 to TRBJ1-2; D ambiguous. Germline CDR1 reads MDHEN; CDR2 reads SYDVKM. V lost 2 bases and J 0 bases, leaving 13 bases between the germline ends. The CDR3 consists of 16 residues. CDR3 nucleotide sequence: TGTGCCAGCAGTTTACCTGACACAGAAACTAACTATGGCTACACCTTC. Translated: CASSLPDTETNYGYTF.

This clone is a singleton in its sample. This chain links TRBV24-1 with TRBJ2-1; weak D call: TRBD2 (5 bases). V lost 2 bases and J lost 2, with 15 bases in between. CDR3 length equals 17 residues. Germline-derived CDR1 and CDR2 are KGHDR and SFDVKD. CDR3 protein: CATSDYLGGPTYNEQFF. In nucleotides, the CDR3 is TGTGCCACCAGTGATTACCTCGGAGGCCCTACCTACAATGAGCAGTTCTTC.

The V call is TRBV12-5, the J call TRBJ2-7, with 8 bases identical to TRBD2. The V and J ends lost 0 bases and 3 bases, in that order; junction bases with no gene match: 7. Germline CDR1 LGHNT, CDR2 FRNRAP. The CDR3 extends over 16 amino acids. The CDR3 here is CASGLVRGTRLYEQYF. The CDR3 DNA reads TGTGCTAGTGGTTTGGTACGCGGGACTAGACTCTACGAGCAGTACTTC.

V is TRBV19 and J is TRBJ1-3; TRBD1 is a possible D gene (5 bases). The CDR3 loop spans 18 amino acids. Trimming took off 7 bases at V and 0 bases at J, with 22 bases between the two ends. Germline CDR1 reads LNHDA; CDR2 reads SQIVND (reference sequence). Written as DNA, the CDR3 is TGTGCCAGTAACAGCGGACCCCGCAGGGCGATCTCTGGAAACACCATATATTTT. It encodes CASNSGPRRAISGNTIYF.

The rearrangement links TRBV28 to TRBJ1-4; D not certain. This CDR3 region has 15 residues. V lost 6 bases and J 4 bases, leaving 15 bases between the germline ends. From germline, CDR1 is MDHEN and CDR2 SYDVKM. CDR3 sequence reads: CASSSLAALNEKLFF. CDR3 DNA: TGTGCCAGCAGCTCTTTGGCAGCTCTTAATGAAAAACTGTTTTTT.

The genes are TRBV4-2 and TRBJ2-1; 7 bases line up with TRBD2. The CDR3 consists of 16 residues. From germline, CDR1 is LGHNA and CDR2 YNFKEQ. The trim removed 4 bases at V and 2 bases at J, leaving 8 bases unmatched. CDR3 residues: CASSRPLAQAYNEQFF. The CDR3 DNA sequence: TGTGCCAGCAGCCGCCCACTAGCGCAAGCCTACAATGAGCAGTTCTTC.

The rearrangement uses TRBV3-1 (or the pseudogene TRBV3-2) and TRBJ2-3; 10 bases are a match to TRBD1. The trim removed 1 base at V and 5 bases at J, leaving 3 bases unmatched. The CDR3 spans 15 residues. CDR1 is LGHDT and CDR2 is YNNKEL in the germline V gene (reference sequence). Here the CDR3 DNA reads TGTGCCAGCAGCCAAGGACAGGGGGCTTTAGATACGCAGTATTTT. This codes for CASSQGQGALDTQYF.

The DNA for the CDR3 is TGTGCAAGTCGCTTTGGCGGGAGGGAGGAGACCCAGTACTTC. Protein: CASRFGGREETQYF. This chain uses TRBV12-2 with TRBJ2-5; TRBD2 is the table's D call and was not checked against the DNA. TRBV12-2 is flagged as a pseudogene. The CDR3 covers 14 residues.

The gene calls are TRBV11-2 and TRBJ2-7; 9 nucleotides agree with TRBD2. The CDR3 consists of 15 residues. V lost 3 bases, J lost 4 bases, and 7 bases stayed unmatched. Germline CDR1 SGHAT, CDR2 FQNNGV. The DNA of the CDR3 is TGTGCCAGCAGCTTTGCGCGCGGGAGGGTTTACGAGCAGTACTTC. Encoded protein: CASSFARGRVYEQYF.

This clone was seen many times. In the same sample, other DNA sequences code for this CDR3. This sequence joins TRBV18 and TRBJ2-1; TRBD2 matches at 14 bases. Unmatched junction bases numbered 1, after V lost 3 bases and J lost 0 bases. The CDR3 is 17 residues long. Germline V gene sequence: CDR1 KGHSH, CDR2 LQKENI. CDR3 nucleotide sequence: TGTGCCAGCTCACCCGGGACTAGCGGGAGCTCCTACAATGAGCAGTTCTTC. This codes for CASSPGTSGSSYNEQFF.